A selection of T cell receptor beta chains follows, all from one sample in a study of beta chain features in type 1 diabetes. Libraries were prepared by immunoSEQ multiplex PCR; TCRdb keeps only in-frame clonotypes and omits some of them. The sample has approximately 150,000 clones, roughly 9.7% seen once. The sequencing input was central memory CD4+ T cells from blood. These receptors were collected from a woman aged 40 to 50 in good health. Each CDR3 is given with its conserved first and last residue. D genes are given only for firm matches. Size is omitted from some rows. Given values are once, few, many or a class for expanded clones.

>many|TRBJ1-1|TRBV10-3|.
CAISARGQEAFF
TGTGCCATCAGTGCAAGGGGCCAGGAAGCTTTCTTT
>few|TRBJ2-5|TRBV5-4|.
CASSKTGSETQYF
TGTGCCAGCAGTAAAACAGGGAGCGAGACCCAGTACTTC
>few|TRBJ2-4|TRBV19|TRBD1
CASSRTGGAKNIQYF
TGTGCCAGTAGTAGGACAGGGGGCGCGAAAAACATTCAGTACTTC
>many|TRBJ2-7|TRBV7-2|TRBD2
CASSRDYRSYEQYF
TGTGCCAGCAGCCGGGACTACCGCTCCTACGAGCAGTACTTC
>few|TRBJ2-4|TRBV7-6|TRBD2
CASSLNAGGGLAKNIQYF
TGTGCCAGCAGCTTAAATGCGGGGGGCGGCTTAGCCAAAAACATTCAGTACTTC
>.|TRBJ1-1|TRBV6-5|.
CASNRVLNTEAFF
TGTGCCAGCAACCGCGTATTGAACACTGAAGCTTTCTTT
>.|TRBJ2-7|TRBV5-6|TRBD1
CASSHRQGIGYEQYF
TGTGCCAGCAGCCATCGACAGGGGATAGGCTACGAGCAGTACTTC
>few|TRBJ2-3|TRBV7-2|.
CASSFQDSVGDTQYF
TGTGCCAGCAGCTTTCAGGACAGTGTGGGAGATACGCAGTATTTT
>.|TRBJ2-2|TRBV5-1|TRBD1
CASRSGQVNTGELFF
TGCGCCAGCAGGTCGGGACAGGTTAACACCGGGGAGCTGTTTTTT
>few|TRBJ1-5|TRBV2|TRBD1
CASSEATTGFQPQHF
TGTGCCAGCAGTGAAGCTACGACAGGGTTTCAGCCCCAGCATTTT
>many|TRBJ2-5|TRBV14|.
CASSQLRGGGQETQYF
TGTGCCAGCAGCCAGCTACGAGGCGGGGGCCAGGAGACCCAGTACTTC
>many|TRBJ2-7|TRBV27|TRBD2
CASSKTSGGNEQYF
TGTGCCAGCAGTAAGACTAGCGGGGGTAACGAGCAGTACTTC
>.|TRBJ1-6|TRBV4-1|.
CASSQDEGLTPLHF
TGCGCCAGCAGCCAAGATGAGGGACTAACACCCCTCCACTTT